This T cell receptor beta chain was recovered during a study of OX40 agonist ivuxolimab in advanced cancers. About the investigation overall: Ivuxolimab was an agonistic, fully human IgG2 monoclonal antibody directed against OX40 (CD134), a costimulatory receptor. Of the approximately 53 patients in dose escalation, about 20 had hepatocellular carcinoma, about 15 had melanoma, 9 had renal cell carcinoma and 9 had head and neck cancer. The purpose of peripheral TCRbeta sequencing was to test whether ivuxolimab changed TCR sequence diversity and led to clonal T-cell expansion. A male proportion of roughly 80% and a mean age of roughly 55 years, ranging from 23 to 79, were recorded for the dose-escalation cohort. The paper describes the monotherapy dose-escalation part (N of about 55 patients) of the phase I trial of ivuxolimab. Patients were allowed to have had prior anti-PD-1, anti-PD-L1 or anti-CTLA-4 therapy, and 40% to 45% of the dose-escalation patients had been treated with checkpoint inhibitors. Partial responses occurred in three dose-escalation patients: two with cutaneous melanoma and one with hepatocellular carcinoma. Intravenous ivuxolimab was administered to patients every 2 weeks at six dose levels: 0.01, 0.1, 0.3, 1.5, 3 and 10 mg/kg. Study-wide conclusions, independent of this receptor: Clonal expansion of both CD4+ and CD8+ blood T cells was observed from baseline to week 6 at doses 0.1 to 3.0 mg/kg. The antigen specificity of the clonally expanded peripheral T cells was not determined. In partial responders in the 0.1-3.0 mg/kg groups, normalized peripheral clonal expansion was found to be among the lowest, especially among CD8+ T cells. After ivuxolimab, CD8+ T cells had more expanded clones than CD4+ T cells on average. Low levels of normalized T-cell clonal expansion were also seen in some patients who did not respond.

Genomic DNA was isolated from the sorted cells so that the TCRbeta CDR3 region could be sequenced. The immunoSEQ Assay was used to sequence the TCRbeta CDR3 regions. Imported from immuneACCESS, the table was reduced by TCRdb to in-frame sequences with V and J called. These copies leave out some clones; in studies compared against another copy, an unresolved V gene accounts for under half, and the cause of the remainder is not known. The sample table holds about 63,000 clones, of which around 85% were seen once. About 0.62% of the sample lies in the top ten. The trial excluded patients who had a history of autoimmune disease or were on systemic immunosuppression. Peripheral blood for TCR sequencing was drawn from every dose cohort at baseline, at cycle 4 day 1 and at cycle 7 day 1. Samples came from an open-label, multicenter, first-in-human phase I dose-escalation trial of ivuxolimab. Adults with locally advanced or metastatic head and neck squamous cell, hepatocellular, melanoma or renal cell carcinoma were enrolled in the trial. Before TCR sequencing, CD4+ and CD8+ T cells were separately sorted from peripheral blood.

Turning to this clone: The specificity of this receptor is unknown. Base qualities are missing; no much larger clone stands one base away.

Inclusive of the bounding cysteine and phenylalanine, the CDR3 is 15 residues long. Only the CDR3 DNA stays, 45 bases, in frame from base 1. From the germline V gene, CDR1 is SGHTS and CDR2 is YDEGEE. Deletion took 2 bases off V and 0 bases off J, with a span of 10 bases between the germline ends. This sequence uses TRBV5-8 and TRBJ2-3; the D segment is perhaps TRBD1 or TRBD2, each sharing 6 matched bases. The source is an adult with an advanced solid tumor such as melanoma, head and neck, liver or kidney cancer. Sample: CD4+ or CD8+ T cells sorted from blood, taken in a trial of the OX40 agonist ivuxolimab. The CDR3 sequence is CASSLSGGSTDTQYF. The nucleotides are TGTGCCAGCAGCTTATCCGGGGGCAGCACAGATACGCAGTATTTT.